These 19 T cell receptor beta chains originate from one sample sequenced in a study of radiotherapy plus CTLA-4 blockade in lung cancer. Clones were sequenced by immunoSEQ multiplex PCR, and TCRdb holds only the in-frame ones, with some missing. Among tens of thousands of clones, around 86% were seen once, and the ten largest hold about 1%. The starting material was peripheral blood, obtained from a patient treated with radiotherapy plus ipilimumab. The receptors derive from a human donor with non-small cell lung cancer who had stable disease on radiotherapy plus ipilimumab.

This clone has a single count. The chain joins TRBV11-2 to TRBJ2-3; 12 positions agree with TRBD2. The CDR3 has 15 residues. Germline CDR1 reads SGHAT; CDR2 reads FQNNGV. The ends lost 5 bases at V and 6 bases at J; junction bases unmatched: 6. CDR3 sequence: CASSQLAGGRDTQYF. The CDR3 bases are TGTGCCAGCAGCCAACTAGCGGGGGGTAGGGATACGCAGTATTTT.

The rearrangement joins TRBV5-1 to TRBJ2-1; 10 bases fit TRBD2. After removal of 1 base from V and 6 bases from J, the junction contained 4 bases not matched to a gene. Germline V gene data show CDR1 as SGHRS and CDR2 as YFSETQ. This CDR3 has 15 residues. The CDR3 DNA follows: TGCGCCAGCAGCTTGCAGCGGGAGGGTCCCAATGAGCAGTTCTTC. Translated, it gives CASSLQREGPNEQFF. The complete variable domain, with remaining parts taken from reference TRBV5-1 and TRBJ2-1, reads KAGVTQTPRYLIKTRGQQVTLSCSPISGHRSVSWYQQTPGQGLQFLFEYFSETQRNKGNFPGRFSGRQFSNSRSEMNVSTLELGDSALYLCASSLQREGPNEQFFGPGTRLTVL.

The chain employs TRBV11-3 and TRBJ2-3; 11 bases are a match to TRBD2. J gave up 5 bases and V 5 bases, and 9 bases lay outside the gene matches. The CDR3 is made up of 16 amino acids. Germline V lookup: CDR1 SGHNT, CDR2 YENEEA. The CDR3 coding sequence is TGTGCCAGCAGCCCTCATAGCGGGAGGGAAAGAGATACGCAGTATTTT. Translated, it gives CASSPHSGRERDTQYF.

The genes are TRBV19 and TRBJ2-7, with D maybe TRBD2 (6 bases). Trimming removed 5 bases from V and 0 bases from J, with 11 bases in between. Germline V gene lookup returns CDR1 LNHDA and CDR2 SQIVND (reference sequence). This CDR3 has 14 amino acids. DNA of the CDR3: TGTGCCAGTAGTCGGGGCGGGATCTCCTACGAGCAGTACTTC. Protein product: CASSRGGISYEQYF.

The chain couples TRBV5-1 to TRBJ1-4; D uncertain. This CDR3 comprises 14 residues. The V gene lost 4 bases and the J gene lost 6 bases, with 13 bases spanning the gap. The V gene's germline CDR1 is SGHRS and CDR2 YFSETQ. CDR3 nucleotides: TGCGCCAGCAGCGCTTTTGGGTGGGATGAAAAACTGTTTTTT. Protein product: CASSAFGWDEKLFF.

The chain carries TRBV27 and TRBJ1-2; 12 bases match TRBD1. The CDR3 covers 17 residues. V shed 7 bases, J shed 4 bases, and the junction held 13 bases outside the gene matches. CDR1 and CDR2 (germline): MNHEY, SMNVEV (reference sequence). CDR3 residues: CASTKLGTGGRGYGYTF. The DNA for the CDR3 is TGTGCCAGCACAAAACTAGGGACAGGGGGCCGAGGCTATGGCTACACCTTC.

The CDR3 sequence is CASSWEDRDTEAFF. CDR3 DNA: TGTGCCAGCAGCTGGGAAGACAGGGACACTGAAGCTTTCTTT. V gene TRBV7-9 combines with J gene TRBJ1-1; 7 bases line up with TRBD1. The CDR3 is 14 amino acids. V lost 4 bases and J lost 3; bases outside the gene matches: 5. The germline CDR1 and CDR2 sequences are SEHNR and FQNEAQ (reference sequence).

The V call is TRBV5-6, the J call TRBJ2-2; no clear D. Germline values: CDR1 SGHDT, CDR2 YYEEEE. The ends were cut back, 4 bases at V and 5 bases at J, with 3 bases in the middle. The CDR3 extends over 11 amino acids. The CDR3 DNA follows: TGTGCCAGCAGCCGTACCGGGGAGCTGTTTTTT. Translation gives CASSRTGELFF.

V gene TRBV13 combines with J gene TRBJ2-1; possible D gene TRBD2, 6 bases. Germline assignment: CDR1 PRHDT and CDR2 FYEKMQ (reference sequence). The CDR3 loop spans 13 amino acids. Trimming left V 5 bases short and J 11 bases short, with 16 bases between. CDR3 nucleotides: TGTGCCAGCAGCCCGGCGAGGGCGGGGAAGCAGTTCTTC. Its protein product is CASSPARAGKQFF.

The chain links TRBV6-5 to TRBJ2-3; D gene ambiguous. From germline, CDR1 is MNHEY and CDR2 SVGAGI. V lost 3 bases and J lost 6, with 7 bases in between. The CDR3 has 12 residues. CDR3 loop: CASSYGRDTQYF. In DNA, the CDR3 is TGTGCCAGCAGTTATGGTAGGGATACGCAGTATTTT.

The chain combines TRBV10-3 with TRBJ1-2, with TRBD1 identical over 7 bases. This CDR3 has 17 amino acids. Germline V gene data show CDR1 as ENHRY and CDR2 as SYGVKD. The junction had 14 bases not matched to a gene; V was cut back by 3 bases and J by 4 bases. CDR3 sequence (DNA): TGTGCCATCAGTGAACTAGGGGGCCAGACCTCTGGCTATGGCTACACCTTC. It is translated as CAISELGGQTSGYGYTF.

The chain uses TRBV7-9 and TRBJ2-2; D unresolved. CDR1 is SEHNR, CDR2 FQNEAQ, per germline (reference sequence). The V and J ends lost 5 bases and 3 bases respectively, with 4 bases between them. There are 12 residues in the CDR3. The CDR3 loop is CASSPDTGELFF. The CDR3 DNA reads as TGTGCCAGCAGCCCCGACACCGGGGAGCTGTTTTTT.

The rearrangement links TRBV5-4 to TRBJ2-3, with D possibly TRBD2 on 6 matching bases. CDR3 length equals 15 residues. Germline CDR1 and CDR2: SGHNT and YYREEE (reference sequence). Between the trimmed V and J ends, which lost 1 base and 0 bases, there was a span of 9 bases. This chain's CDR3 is CASSLRGTSTDTQYF. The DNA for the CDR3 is TGTGCCAGCAGCTTGCGGGGGACTAGCACAGATACGCAGTATTTT. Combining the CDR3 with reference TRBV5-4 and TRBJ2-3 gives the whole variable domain ETGVTQSPTHLIKTRGQQVTLRCSSQSGHNTVSWYQQALGQGPQFIFQYYREEENGRGNFPPRFSGLQFPNYSSELNVNALELDDSALYLCASSLRGTSTDTQYFGPGTRLTVL.

The CDR3 DNA reads as TGTGCCAGCAGGCAAGGGATTACAAACGAGCAGTACTTC. It translates to CASRQGITNEQYF. The chain links TRBV28 to TRBJ2-7, with unresolved D. Trimming removed 6 bases from V and 5 bases from J, with 14 bases in between. The germline CDR1 and CDR2 sequences are MDHEN and SYDVKM. The CDR3 length is 13 residues.

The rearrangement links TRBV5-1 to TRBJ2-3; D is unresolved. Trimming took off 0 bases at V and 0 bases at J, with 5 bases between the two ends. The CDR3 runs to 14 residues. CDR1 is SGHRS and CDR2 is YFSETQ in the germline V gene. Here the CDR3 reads CASSLAASTDTQYF. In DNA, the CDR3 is TGCGCCAGCAGCTTGGCCGCTAGCACAGATACGCAGTATTTT.

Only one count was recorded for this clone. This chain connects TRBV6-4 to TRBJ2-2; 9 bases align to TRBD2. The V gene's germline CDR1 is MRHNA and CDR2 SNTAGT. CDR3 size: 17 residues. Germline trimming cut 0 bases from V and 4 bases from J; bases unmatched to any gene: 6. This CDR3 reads CASSDSAGGMATGELFF. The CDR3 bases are TGTGCCAGCAGTGACTCTGCGGGGGGGATGGCCACCGGGGAGCTGTTTTTT.

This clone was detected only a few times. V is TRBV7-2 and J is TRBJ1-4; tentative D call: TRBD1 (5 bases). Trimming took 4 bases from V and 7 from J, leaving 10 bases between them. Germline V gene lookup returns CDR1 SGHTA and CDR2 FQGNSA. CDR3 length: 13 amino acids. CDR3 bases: TGTGCCAGCAGCTGGGGGTTCGGTGAAAAACTGTTTTTT. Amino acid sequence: CASSWGFGEKLFF.

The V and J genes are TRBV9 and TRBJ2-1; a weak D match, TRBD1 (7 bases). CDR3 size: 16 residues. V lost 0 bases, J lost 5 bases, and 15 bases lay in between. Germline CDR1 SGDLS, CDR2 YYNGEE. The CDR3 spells CASSVDPRGANNEQFF. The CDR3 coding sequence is TGTGCCAGCAGCGTAGACCCCAGGGGGGCTAACAATGAGCAGTTCTTC.

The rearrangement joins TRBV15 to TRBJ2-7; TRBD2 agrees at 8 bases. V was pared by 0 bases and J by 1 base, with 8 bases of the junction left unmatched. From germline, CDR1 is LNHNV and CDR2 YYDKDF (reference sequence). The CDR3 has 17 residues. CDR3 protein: CATSRDGGLAQSYEQYF. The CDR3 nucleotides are TGTGCCACCAGCAGAGATGGAGGACTAGCTCAATCCTACGAGCAGTACTTC.